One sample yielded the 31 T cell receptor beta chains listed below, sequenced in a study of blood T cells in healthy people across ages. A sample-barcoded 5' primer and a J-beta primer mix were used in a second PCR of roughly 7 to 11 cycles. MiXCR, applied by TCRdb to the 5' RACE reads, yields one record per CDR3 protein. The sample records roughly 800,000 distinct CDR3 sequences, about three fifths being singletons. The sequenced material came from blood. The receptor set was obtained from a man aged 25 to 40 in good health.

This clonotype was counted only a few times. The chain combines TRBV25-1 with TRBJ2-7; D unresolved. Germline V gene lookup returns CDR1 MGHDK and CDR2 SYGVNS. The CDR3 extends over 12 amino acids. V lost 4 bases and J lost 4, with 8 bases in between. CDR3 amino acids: CASSVLGYEQYF. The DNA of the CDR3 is TGTGCCAGCAGTGTCCTGGGGTACGAGCAGTACTTC.

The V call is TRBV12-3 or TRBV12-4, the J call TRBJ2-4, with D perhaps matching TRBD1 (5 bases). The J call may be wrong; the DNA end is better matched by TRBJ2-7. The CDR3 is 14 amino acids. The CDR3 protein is CASTRGPRGYEQYF. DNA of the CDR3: TGTGCCAGCACAAGGGGCCCGAGAGGCTACGAGCAGTACTTC.

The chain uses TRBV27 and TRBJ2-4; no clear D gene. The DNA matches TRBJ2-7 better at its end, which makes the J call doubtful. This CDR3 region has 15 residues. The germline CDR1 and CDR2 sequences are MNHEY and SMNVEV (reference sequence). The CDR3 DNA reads TGTGCCAGCAGTTTAACGCCCTGGTCATCCTACGAGCAGTACTTC. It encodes CASSLTPWSSYEQYF.

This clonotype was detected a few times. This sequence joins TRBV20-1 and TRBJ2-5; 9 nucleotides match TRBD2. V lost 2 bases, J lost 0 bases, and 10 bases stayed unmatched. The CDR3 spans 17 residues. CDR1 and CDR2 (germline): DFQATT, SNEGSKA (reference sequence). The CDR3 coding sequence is TGCAGTGCTAGAATTAAGCGGGGGGCTCCCGACCAAGAGACCCAGTACTTC. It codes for CSARIKRGAPDQETQYF.

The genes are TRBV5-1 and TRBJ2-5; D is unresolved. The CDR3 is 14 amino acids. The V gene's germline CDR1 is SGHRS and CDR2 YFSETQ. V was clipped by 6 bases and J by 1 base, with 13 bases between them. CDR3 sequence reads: CASTQVGRQETQYF. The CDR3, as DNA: TGCGCCAGCACCCAGGTCGGCCGCCAAGAGACCCAGTACTTC.

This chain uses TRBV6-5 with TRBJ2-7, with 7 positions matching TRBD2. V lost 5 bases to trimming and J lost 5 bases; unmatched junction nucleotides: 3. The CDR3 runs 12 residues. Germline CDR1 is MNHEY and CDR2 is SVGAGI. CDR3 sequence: CASSRTRDEQYF. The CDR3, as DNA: TGTGCCAGCAGTCGGACTAGAGACGAGCAGTACTTC.

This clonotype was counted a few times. The CDR3 nucleotides are TGTGCCAGCAGCCGCGAAGACGGAACCTACGAGCAGTACTTC. Residues: CASSREDGTYEQYF. J is TRBJ2-7 and V is TRBV5-5; D unclear. The CDR3 is made up of 14 amino acids. Trimming stripped 4 bases from V and 2 bases from J, with 13 bases between. Germline values: CDR1 SGHKS, CDR2 YYEKEE (reference sequence).

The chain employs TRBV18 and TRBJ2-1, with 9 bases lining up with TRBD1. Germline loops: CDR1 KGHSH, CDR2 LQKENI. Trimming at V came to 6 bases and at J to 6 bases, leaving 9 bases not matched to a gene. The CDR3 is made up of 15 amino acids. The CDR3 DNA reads TGTGCCAGCTCCTCACCGGGACAGGGTGGCAATGAGCAGTTCTTC. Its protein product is CASSSPGQGGNEQFF.

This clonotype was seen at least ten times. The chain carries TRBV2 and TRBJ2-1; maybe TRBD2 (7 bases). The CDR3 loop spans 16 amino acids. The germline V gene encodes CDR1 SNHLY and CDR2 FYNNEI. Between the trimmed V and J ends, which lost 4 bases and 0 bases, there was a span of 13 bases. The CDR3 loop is CASSVRGGSSYNEQFF. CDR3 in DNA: TGTGCCAGCAGTGTGCGCGGGGGCAGCTCCTACAATGAGCAGTTCTTC. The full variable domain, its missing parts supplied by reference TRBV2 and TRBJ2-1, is EPEVTQTPSHQVTQMGQEVILRCVPISNHLYFYWYRQILGQKVEFLVSFYNNEISEKSEIFDDQFSVERPDGSNFTLKIRSTKLEDSAMYFCASSVRGGSSYNEQFFGPGTRLTVL.

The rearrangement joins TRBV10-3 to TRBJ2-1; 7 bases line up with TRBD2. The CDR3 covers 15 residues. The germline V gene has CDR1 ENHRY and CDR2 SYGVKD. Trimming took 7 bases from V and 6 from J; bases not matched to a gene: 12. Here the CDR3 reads CAITGGRDVGNEQFF. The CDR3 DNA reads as TGTGCCATCACGGGAGGCCGCGATGTTGGCAATGAGCAGTTCTTC.

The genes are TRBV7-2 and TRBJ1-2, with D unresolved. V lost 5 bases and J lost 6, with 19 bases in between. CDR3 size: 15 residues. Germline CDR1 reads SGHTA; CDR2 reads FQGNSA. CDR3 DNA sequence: TGTGCCAGCAGCCCCGGGTCGGGTCTTCCTCATGGCTACACCTTC. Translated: CASSPGSGLPHGYTF.

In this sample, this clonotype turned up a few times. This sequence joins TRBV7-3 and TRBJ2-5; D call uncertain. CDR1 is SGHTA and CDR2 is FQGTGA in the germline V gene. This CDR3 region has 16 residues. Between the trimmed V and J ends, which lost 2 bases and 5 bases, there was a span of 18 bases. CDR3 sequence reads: CASSLGDSLTGETQYF. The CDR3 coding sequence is TGTGCCAGCAGCTTAGGAGACTCGCTAACTGGGGAGACCCAGTACTTC.

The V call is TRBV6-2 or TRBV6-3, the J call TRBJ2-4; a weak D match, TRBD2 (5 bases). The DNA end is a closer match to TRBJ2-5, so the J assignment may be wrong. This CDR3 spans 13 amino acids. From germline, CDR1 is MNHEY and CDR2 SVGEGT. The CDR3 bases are TGTGCCAGCAGCCTAACTACCCGGGGGACCCAGTACTTC. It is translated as CASSLTTRGTQYF.

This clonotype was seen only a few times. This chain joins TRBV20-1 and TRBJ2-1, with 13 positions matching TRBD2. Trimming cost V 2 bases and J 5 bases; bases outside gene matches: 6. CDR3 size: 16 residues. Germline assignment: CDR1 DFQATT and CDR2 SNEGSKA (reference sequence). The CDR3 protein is CSARNPGTSGNNEQFF. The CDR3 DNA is TGCAGTGCTAGAAACCCCGGGACTAGCGGGAACAATGAGCAGTTCTTC.

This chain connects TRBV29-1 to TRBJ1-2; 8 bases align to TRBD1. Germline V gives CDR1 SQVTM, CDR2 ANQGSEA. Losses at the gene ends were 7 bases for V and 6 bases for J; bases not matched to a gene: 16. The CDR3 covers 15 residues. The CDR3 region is CSGWTGLSNLDGYTF. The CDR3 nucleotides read TGCAGCGGTTGGACAGGGTTGTCAAATTTGGATGGCTACACCTTC.

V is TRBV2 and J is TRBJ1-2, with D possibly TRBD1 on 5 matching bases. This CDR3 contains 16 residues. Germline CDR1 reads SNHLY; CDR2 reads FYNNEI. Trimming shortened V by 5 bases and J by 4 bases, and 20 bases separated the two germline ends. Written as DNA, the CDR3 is TGTGCCAGCAGTCCACCGGGTGCAGGGAGGTCCTATGGCTACACCTTC. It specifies CASSPPGAGRSYGYTF. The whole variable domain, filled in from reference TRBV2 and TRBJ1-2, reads EPEVTQTPSHQVTQMGQEVILRCVPISNHLYFYWYRQILGQKVEFLVSFYNNEISEKSEIFDDQFSVERPDGSNFTLKIRSTKLEDSAMYFCASSPPGAGRSYGYTFGSGTRLTVV.

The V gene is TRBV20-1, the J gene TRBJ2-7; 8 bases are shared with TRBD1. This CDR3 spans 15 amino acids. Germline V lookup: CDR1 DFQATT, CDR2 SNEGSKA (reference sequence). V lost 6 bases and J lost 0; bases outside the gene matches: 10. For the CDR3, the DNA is TGCAGTGCCCCAGGGGGCGGGTTTTCCTCCTACGAGCAGTACTTC. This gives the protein CSAPGGGFSSYEQYF.

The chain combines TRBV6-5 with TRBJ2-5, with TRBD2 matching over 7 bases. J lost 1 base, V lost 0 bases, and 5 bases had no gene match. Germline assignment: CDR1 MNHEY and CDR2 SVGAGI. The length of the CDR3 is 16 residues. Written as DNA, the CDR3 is TGTGCCAGCAGTTACTCGAGGTCTAGCGGCCAAGAGACCCAGTACTTC. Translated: CASSYSRSSGQETQYF.

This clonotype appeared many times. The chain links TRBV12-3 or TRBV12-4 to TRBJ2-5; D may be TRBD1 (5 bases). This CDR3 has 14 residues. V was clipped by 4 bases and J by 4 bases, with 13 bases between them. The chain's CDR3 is CASSSKGAIETQYF. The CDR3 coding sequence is TGTGCCAGCAGTTCTAAAGGGGCGATAGAGACCCAGTACTTC.

The CDR3 DNA sequence: TGTGCCAGCAGCTCGGGACTAGCGAAGTCCTACAATGAGCAGTTCTTC. This gives the protein CASSSGLAKSYNEQFF. The chain has TRBV7-2 and TRBJ2-1, with TRBD2 identical over 10 bases. Germline V lookup: CDR1 SGHTA, CDR2 FQGNSA. CDR3 length equals 16 residues. With 4 bases clipped from V and 1 base from J, the junction kept 4 bases outside the gene matches.

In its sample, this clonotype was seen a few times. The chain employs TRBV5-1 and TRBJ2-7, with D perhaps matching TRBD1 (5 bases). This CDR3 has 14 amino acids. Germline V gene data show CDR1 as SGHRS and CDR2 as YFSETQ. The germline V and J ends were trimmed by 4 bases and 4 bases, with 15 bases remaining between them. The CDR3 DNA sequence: TGCGCCAGCAGCCCTACGGAAGGGGTGTACGAGCAGTACTTC. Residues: CASSPTEGVYEQYF.

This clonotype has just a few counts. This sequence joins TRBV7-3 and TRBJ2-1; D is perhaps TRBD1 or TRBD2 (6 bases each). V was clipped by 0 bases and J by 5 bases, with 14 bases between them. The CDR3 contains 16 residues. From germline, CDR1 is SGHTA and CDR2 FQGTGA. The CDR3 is CASSLTTGALDNEQFF. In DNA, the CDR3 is TGTGCCAGCAGCTTAACGACGGGGGCTCTCGACAATGAGCAGTTCTTC.

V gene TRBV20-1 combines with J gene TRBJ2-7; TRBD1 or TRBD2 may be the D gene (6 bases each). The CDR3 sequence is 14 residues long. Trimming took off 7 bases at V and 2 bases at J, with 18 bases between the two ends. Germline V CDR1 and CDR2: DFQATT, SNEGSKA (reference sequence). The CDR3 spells CSGRPRGPPYEQYF. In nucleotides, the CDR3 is TGCAGTGGTAGGCCCCGGGGGCCTCCCTACGAGCAGTACTTC.

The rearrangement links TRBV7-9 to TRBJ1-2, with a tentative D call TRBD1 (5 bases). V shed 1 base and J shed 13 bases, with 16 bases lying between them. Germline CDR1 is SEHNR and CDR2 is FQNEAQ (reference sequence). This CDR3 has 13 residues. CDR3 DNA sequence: TGTGCCAGCAGCTTAGGAGTCGGGGGACCGCTCACCTTC. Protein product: CASSLGVGGPLTF. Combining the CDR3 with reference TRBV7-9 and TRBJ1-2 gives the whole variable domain DTGVSQNPRHKITKRGQNVTFRCDPISEHNRLYWYRQTLGQGPEFLTYFQNEAQLEKSRLLSDRFSAERPKGSFSTLEIQRTEQGDSAMYLCASSLGVGGPLTFGSGTRLTVV.

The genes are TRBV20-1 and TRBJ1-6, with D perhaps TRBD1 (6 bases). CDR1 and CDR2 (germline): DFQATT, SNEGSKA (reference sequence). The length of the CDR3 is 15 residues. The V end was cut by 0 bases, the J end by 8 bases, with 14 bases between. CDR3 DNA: TGCAGTGCTAGAGATTTGAAGGGGGGGGATTCACCCCTCCACTTT. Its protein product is CSARDLKGGDSPLHF.

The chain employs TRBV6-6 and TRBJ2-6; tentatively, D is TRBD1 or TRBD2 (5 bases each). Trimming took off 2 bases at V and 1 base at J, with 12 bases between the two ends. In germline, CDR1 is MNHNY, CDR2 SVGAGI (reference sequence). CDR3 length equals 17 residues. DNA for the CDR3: TGTGCCAGCAGTTACATTGAGGGGTTTTCTGGGGCCAACGTCCTGACTTTC. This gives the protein CASSYIEGFSGANVLTF.

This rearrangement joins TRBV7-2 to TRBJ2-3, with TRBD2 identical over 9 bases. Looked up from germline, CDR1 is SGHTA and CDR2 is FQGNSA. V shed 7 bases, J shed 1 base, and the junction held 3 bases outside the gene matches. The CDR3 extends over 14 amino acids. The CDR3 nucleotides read TGTGCCAGCAACGAGCGGGGGGGCACAGATACGCAGTATTTT. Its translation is CASNERGGTDTQYF.

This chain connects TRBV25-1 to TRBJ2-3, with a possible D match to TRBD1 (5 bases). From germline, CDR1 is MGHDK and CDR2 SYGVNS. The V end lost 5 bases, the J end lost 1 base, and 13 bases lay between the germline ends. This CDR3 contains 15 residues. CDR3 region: CASSPDKVGTDTQYF. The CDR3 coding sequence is TGTGCCAGCAGTCCGGACAAGGTGGGCACAGATACGCAGTATTTT.

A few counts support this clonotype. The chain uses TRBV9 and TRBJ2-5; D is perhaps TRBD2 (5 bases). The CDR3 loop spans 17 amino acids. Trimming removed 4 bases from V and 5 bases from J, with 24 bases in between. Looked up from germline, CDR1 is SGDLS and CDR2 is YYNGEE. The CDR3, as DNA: TGTGCCAGCAGCCGAGCCCTTAAATCGTCTTCGGGGGAGACCCAGTACTTC. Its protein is CASSRALKSSSGETQYF.

The CDR3 sequence: CASSQDGIDEQFF. CDR3 coding DNA: TGTGCCAGCAGCCAAGATGGGATCGATGAGCAGTTCTTC. The chain recombines TRBV28 with TRBJ2-1; D gene unclear. Germline V lookup: CDR1 MDHEN, CDR2 SYDVKM. Trimming removed 6 bases at V and 8 bases at J, with 14 bases between. There are 13 residues in the CDR3.

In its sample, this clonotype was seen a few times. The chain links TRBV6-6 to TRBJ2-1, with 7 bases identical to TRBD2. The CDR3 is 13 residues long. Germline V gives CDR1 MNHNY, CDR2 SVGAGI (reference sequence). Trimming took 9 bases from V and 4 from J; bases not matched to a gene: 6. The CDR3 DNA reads TGTGCCAGTGGGGCTAGCGGTTACAATGAGCAGTTCTTC. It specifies CASGASGYNEQFF.